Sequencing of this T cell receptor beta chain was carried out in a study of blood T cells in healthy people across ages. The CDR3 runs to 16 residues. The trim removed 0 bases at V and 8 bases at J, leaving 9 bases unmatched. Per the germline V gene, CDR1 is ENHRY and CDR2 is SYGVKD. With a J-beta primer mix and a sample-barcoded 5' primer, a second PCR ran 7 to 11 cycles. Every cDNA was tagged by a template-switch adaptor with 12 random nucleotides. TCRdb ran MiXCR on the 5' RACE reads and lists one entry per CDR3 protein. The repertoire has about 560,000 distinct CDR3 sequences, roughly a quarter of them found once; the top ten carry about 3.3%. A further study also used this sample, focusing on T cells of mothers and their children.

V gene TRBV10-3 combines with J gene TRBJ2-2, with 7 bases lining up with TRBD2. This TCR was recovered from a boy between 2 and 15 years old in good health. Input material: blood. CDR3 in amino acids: CAISESTGLVVGELFF. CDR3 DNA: TGTGCCATCAGTGAGTCGACTGGACTAGTTGTTGGGGAGCTGTTTTTT.